This section outlines one T cell receptor beta chain sequence together with its context. Antigen unknown. The sample belongs to a study of shared clonotypes between healthy human individuals. Study background: Aged 18 to 49, the donors were two women and a few men.

In the original workflow: For the immunoSEQ data, sequences were junction-only without quality scores, so filtering differed. Some clones are missing from TCRdb's copy, which holds only in-frame ones; the method was immunoSEQ multiplex PCR. The V and J calls and the clone size are those of that table, but D and trimming were determined from the DNA. Found here are 2 million to 2.5 million clones, approximately 96% of them singletons; the top ten hold less than 0.15%. Study results and limitations: Donor scarcity curtailed the genetic and exposure-history diversity represented herein.

A CD45RA-negative memory subset and a CD45RA+ naive subset were separated from the CD4+ cells. The sequenced sample consisted of naive CD4+ T cells sorted from blood. Subset of the sample: CD45RA+ positively selected. The receptor's source is a man between 18 and 35 years old in good health.

CDR3 coding DNA: TGTGCCAGCAGTGACAGACGTTATAGCAATCAGCCCCAGCATTTT. Protein: CASSDRRYSNQPQHF. This rearrangement joins TRBV6-1 to TRBJ1-5, with D hard to call. The CDR3 length is 15 residues. The germline CDR1 and CDR2 sequences are MNHNS and SASEGT. With 3 bases removed from V and 0 bases from J, the gap between germline ends came to 9 bases.